Listed below are T cell receptor beta chains from one sample, sequenced in a study of cytomegalovirus exposure and HLA in healthy donors. TCRdb's table, derived via immunoSEQ multiplex PCR, lists solely in-frame clones and lacks some. The data show tens of thousands of clones, with 75% seen just once and 2% to 2.5% held by the top ten. Sequences were obtained from PBMCs. These receptors were taken from a man aged 35-49 years in good health and CMV-seronegative. The CDR3 runs from the conserved cysteine through the conserved F or W. A D gene is named only where the DNA matches it firmly. Not all rows give a size; the values are once, few, many and, for expanded clones, a class.

d_call	clone_size	j_call	v_call	cdr3_nt	cdr3_aa
.	.	TRBJ2-7	TRBV7-6	TGTGCCAGCAGCTTGCAGGGCACCCCCCACGAGCAGTACTTC	CASSLQGTPHEQYF
.	.	TRBJ2-3	TRBV5-6	TGTGCCAGCAGCTTGGTCTCAGGTACGCAGTATTTT	CASSLVSGTQYF
TRBD1	.	TRBJ1-4	TRBV5-1	TGCGCCAGCAGCTTGGGGATGACAGGGAGGAATGAAAAACTGTTTTTT	CASSLGMTGRNEKLFF
.	.	TRBJ1-1	TRBV5-1	TGCGCCAGCAGCCTTGGACAGTATGAAGCTTTCTTT	CASSLGQYEAFF
.	once	TRBJ1-2	TRBV27	TGTGCCAGCAGTTTAACAGGGAAACCTAACTATGGCTACACCTTC	CASSLTGKPNYGYTF
.	.	TRBJ1-2	TRBV28	TGTGCCAGCAGGGTAGCTAACTATGGCTACACCTTC	CASRVANYGYTF
TRBD1	.	TRBJ1-6	TRBV5-1	TGCGCCAGCAGCCCGACAGGGGGCGTTGATTCACCCCTCCACTTT	CASSPTGGVDSPLHF
.	.	TRBJ2-1	TRBV19	TGTGCCAGTAGTACACAGGGCTACAATGAGCAGTTCTTC	CASSTQGYNEQFF
.	once	TRBJ2-2	TRBV28	TGTGCCAGCAGTCCAAAACGGGCCGGGGAGCTGTTTTTT	CASSPKRAGELFF
TRBD1	.	TRBJ1-4	TRBV5-4	TGTGCCAGCAGCATAAGACAGGGGGCACGTGAAAAACTGTTTTTT	CASSIRQGAREKLFF
.	.	TRBJ1-2	TRBV19	TGTGCCAGTAGTCTCCAAAGGGGGGGCCATGGCTACACCTTC	CASSLQRGGHGYTF
.	.	TRBJ2-3	TRBV15	TGTGCCACCAGCAGGACTACGGGGAGCACAGATACGCAGTATTTT	CATSRTTGSTDTQYF
.	.	TRBJ2-7	TRBV4-2	TGTGCCAGCAGCCGCGGGACTCTCAGCTCCTACGAGCAGTACTTC	CASSRGTLSSYEQYF
.	once	TRBJ1-1	TRBV5-4	TGTGCCAGCAGCTTGGAACAAGACACTGAAGCTTTCTTT	CASSLEQDTEAFF
TRBD1	.	TRBJ1-2	TRBV7-2	TGTGCCAGCAGCTCCCACAGGGGGGATGGCTACACCTTC	CASSSHRGDGYTF
TRBD1	once	TRBJ1-5	TRBV27	TGTGCCAGCAGCCAAGGGACAGGGAGGGATCAGCCCCAGCATTTT	CASSQGTGRDQPQHF
.	.	TRBJ2-7	TRBV14	TGTGCCAGCAGCCAAGTTGGGGGCCTCCTACGAGAGCAGTACTTC	CASSQVGGLLREQYF
TRBD2	.	TRBJ2-1	TRBV12-5	TGTGCTAGTGCCACTCCTAGCGGGGGCTACAATGAGCAGTTCTTC	CASATPSGGYNEQFF
TRBD2	.	TRBJ2-2	TRBV9	TGTGCCAGCAGCCGCGGGGGGGCCAATTTCGGGGAGCTGTTTTTT	CASSRGGANFGELFF
.	.	TRBJ2-7	TRBV11-2	TGTGCCAGCAGCTCTGTCGGGTCTAACGAGCAGTACTTC	CASSSVGSNEQYF
.	.	TRBJ2-3	TRBV15	TGTGCCACCAGCAGAGAAGTGGGCAGGGTGGTGGCAGATACGCAGTATTTT	CATSREVGRVVADTQYF
.	few	TRBJ1-1	TRBV14	TGTGCCAGCAGCCAAGAAACACCGAAGACTGAAGCTTTCTTT	CASSQETPKTEAFF
TRBD2	.	TRBJ2-1	TRBV10-2	TGCGCCAGCAGAGAAGCGGGGGGAGGAAATGAGCAGTTCTTC	CASREAGGGNEQFF
TRBD2	.	TRBJ2-3	TRBV7-9	TGTGCCAGCAGCTCCACCGGGACTAGCAGAGGGGATAACACAGATACGCAGTATTTT	CASSSTGTSRGDNTDTQYF
.	.	TRBJ1-5	TRBV6-1	TGTGCCAGCAGTGCAAGGGGAGGGTTGAGCAATCAGCCCCAGCATTTT	CASSARGGLSNQPQHF
.	.	TRBJ2-3	TRBV5-1	TGCGCCAGCAGCTTGGCGAGGTCAGATACGCAGTATTTT	CASSLARSDTQYF
TRBD2	.	TRBJ2-1	TRBV9	TGTGCCAGCAGCGTAGAACTAGCGGCTTACAATGAGCAGTTCTTC	CASSVELAAYNEQFF
TRBD1	.	TRBJ1-2	TRBV2	TGTGCCAGCAGGGTACAGGGGGCTCGGGGTGGCTACACCTTC	CASRVQGARGGYTF
.	.	TRBJ2-3	TRBV27	TGTGCCATCAGGCGACAGGCCACAGATACGCAGTATTTT	CAIRRQATDTQYF
.	medium-sized	TRBJ1-1	TRBV5-6	TGTGCCAGCAGCTTGTTTTGGAGGGGAACTGAAGCTTTCTTT	CASSLFWRGTEAFF
.	.	TRBJ1-1	TRBV28	TGTGCCAGCAGTTTCGGGAGCACTGAAGCTTTCTTT	CASSFGSTEAFF
.	.	TRBJ2-1	TRBV20-1	TGCAGTGCTAGAGATGGACTTGAGCAGTTCTTC	CSARDGLEQFF
.	.	TRBJ2-1	TRBV2	TGTGCCAGCAGGGCTAGCGCGGTGCAGTTCTTC	CASRASAVQFF
TRBD2	.	TRBJ2-1	TRBV5-1	TGCGCCAGCAGCTTGGCTACAGGACTAGCGGGAGTTAAGCGGTCCTACAATGAGCAGTTCTTC	CASSLATGLAGVKRSYNEQFF
.	.	TRBJ1-1	TRBV12-2	TGTGCAAGTCGCTTAGTAGGAGGACAGGCCCCGAACACTGAAGCTTTCTTT	CASRLVGGQAPNTEAFF
TRBD1	.	TRBJ1-5	TRBV6-1	TGTGCCAGCAGTGAGTTTGACAGGGCTTTTGGCAATCAGCCCCAGCATTTT	CASSEFDRAFGNQPQHF
.	.	TRBJ2-1	TRBV2	TGTGCCAGCAGTGACTCCGGGGGCTCCTACAATGAGCAGTTCTTC	CASSDSGGSYNEQFF
TRBD1	.	TRBJ2-1	TRBV10-1	TGCGCCAGCAGTCAGAGGGGGCCGTACAATGAGCAGTTCTTC	CASSQRGPYNEQFF
TRBD1	few	TRBJ1-5	TRBV5-6	TGTGCCAGCAGCCCCGGGACAGGGAAGAGCAATCAGCCCCAGCATTTT	CASSPGTGKSNQPQHF
.	.	TRBJ2-1	TRBV6-4	TGTGCCACCTCTCCCATCTCCAGCTCCTACAATGAGCAGTTCTTC	CATSPISSSYNEQFF
.	once	TRBJ1-2	TRBV7-9	TGTGCCAGCAGCTTAGTTGGGCAGCCAAACGCCCCCTATGGCTACACCTTC	CASSLVGQPNAPYGYTF
.	few	TRBJ2-5	TRBV2	TGTGCCAGCAGTGGAGCGGTCCGGGAGACCCAGTACTTC	CASSGAVRETQYF
.	.	TRBJ2-5	TRBV27	TGTGCCAGCAGTTTATCGACGCGGGGCCAAGAGACCCAGTACTTC	CASSLSTRGQETQYF
TRBD2	.	TRBJ2-1	TRBV5-4	TGTGCCAGCAGCTCTAAGACTAGCGGGAGCATCGATGAGCAGTTCTTC	CASSSKTSGSIDEQFF
.	.	TRBJ1-2	TRBV5-1	TGCGCCAGCAGCTTGGTTTTGGGGCACGGCTACACCTTC	CASSLVLGHGYTF
TRBD1	few	TRBJ2-7	TRBV18	TGTGCCAGCTCACAAAGGGACAGAATTTTATCCTACGAGCAGTACTTC	CASSQRDRILSYEQYF
.	.	TRBJ1-4	TRBV6-1	TGTGCCAGCAGTGCACAAACCTATGAAAAACTGTTTTTT	CASSAQTYEKLFF
TRBD1	.	TRBJ2-7	TRBV27	TGTGCCATCCCGGGACAGGGAGCTTACGAGCAGTACTTC	CAIPGQGAYEQYF